This entry describes one TCR beta chain. The entry originates in a study of control samples from healthy donors and cancer patients. Method: immunoSEQ multiplex PCR; TCRdb's copy keeps in-frame clones and lacks some. In the table there are approximately 150,000 clones, about 91% of which are singletons. With 5 bases clipped from V and 5 bases from J, the junction kept 7 bases outside the gene matches. Germline CDR1 reads SGHRS; CDR2 reads YFSETQ. The CDR3 covers 14 residues. The J gene is TRBJ2-7, the V gene TRBV5-1; TRBD1 matches 10 bases. The clonotype was recovered from a woman in her thirties or forties in good health. The sequenced material came from blood. The CDR3 sequence is CASRPPGQGNEQYF. The CDR3 coding sequence is TGCGCCAGCAGGCCTCCGGGACAGGGGAACGAGCAGTACTTC.